This T cell receptor (beta chain) was retrieved from a study of cytomegalovirus exposure and HLA in healthy donors. Germline-derived CDR1 and CDR2 are SGHAT and FQDESV (reference sequence). This CDR3 is built from 15 residues. V was clipped by 4 bases and J by 4 bases; unmatched bases: 10. Use of 60 Vbeta and 13 Jbeta primers characterized the PCR. The repertoire was sequenced with immunoSEQ multiplex PCR; TCRdb's copy has only in-frame clones and lacks some. The data contain 160,000 or so clones, about four fifths of them singletons. This clonotype was sampled from a woman in her 50s in good health and CMV-seronegative. Material for sequencing was PBMCs. The chain carries TRBV11-1 and TRBJ2-7; 7 bases map to TRBD1. The CDR3 DNA is TGTGCCAGCAGCTGGAACAGGGGCCAGGGGTACGAGCAGTACTTC. Translating it yields CASSWNRGQGYEQYF.